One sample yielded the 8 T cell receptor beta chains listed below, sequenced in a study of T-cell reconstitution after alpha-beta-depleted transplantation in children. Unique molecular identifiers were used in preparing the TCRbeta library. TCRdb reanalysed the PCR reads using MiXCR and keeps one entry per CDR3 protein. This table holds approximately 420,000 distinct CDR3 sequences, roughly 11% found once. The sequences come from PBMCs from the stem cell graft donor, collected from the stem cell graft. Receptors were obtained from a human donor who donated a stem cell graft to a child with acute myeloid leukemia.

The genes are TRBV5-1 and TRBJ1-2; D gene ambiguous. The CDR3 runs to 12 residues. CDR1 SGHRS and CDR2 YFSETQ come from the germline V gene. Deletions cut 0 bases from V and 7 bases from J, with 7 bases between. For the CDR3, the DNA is TGCGCCAGCAGCTTGGGTTATTCTGGCTACACCTTC. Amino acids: CASSLGYSGYTF.

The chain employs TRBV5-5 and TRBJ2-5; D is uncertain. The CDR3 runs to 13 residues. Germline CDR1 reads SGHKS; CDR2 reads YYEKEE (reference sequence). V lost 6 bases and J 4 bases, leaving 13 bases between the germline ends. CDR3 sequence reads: CASNQWDGETQYF. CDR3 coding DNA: TGTGCCAGCAACCAGTGGGATGGAGAGACCCAGTACTTC.

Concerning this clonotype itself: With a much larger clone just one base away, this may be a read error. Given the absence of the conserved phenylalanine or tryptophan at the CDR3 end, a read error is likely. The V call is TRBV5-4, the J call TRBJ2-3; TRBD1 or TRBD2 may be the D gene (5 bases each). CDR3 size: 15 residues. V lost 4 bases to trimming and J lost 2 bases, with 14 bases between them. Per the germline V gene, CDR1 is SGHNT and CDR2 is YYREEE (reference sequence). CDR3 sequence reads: CASSRRGQPTDTQYL. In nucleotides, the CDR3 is TGTGCCAGCAGCCGTCGGGGCCAGCCCACAGATACGCAGTATTTG.

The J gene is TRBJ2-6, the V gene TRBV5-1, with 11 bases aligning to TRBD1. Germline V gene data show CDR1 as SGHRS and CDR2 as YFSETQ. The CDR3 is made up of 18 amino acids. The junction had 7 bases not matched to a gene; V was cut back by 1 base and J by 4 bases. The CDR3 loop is CASSLIGQGALGANVLTF. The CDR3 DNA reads TGCGCCAGCAGCTTGATCGGACAGGGGGCGCTCGGGGCCAACGTCCTGACTTTC.

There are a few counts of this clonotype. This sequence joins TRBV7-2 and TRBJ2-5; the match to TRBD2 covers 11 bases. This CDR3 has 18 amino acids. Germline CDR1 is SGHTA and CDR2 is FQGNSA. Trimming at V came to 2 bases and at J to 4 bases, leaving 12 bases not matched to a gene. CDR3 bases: TGTGCCAGCAGCTTACCGACTAGCGGGGATAAGCCTAGAGAGACCCAGTACTTC. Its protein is CASSLPTSGDKPRETQYF.

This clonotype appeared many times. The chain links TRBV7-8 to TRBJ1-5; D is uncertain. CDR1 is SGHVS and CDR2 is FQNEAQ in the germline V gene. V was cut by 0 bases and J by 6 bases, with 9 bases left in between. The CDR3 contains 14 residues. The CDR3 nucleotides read TGTGCCAGCAGCTTAGCCACAGCATTTCAGCCCCAGCATTTT. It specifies CASSLATAFQPQHF. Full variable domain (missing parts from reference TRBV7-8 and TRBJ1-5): GAGVSQSPRYKVAKRGQDVALRCDPISGHVSLFWYQQALGQGPEFLTYFQNEAQLDKSGLPSDRFFAERPEGSVSTLKIQRTQQEDSAVYLCASSLATAFQPQHFGDGTRLSIL.

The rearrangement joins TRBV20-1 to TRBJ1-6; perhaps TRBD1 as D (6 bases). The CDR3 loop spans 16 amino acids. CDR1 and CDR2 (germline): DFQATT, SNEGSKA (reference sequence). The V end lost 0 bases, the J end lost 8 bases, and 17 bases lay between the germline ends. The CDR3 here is CSARDPGGASDSPLHF. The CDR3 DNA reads TGCAGTGCTAGAGATCCGGGGGGCGCGTCCGATTCACCCCTCCACTTT.

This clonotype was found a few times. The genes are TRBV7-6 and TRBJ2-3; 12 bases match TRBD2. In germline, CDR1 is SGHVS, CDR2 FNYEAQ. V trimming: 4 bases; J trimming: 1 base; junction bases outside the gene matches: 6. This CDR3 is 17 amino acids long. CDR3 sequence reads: CASSSLAGGPGTDTQYF. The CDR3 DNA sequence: TGTGCCAGCAGCTCGCTAGCGGGGGGGCCCGGCACAGATACGCAGTATTTT.